The 16 T cell receptor beta chains below all came from one sample that was sequenced in a study of T cells in Graves' hyperthyroidism and ophthalmopathy. Amplified TCR beta CDR3 regions derived from RNA transcripts. A set of HTBI primers served as the primers for a first-round RT-PCR of the TCR CDR3. TCRdb fed the multiplex PCR reads into MiXCR, producing one record per CDR3 protein. This sample yields some 510,000 distinct CDR3 sequences, of which roughly 46% are seen a single time; about 8.2% belongs to the top ten. Sequenced sample: peripheral blood or thyroid tissue (not recorded which). The receptors were sampled from a woman aged 18-29 years with Graves' hyperthyroidism.

This clonotype was counted many times. The chain carries TRBV2 and TRBJ1-1; 7 bases align to TRBD1. Germline V gene sequence: CDR1 SNHLY, CDR2 FYNNEI. V lost 7 bases to trimming and J lost 4 bases; unmatched junction nucleotides: 3. This CDR3 has 12 residues. For the CDR3, the DNA is TGTGCCAGCAAAGACAGGGTCACTGAAGCTTTCTTT. Translated, it gives CASKDRVTEAFF.

The J gene is TRBJ1-5, the V gene TRBV20-1; D may be TRBD1 (6 bases). The CDR3 is made up of 14 amino acids. The germline CDR1 and CDR2 sequences are DFQATT and SNEGSKA (reference sequence). V was cut by 5 bases and J by 1 base, with 12 bases left in between. Here the CDR3 DNA reads TGCAGTGCTCCGCAGGGGTCCAGCAATCAGCCCCAGCATTTT. This gives the protein CSAPQGSSNQPQHF.

This clonotype was observed at least ten times. The chain combines TRBV12-3 or TRBV12-4 with TRBJ1-2; D remains unclear. The CDR3 has 13 residues. V gave up 5 bases and J gave up 2 bases, with 9 bases separating them. CDR3 region: CASSDRENYGYTF. DNA of the CDR3: TGTGCCAGCAGTGACCGGGAAAACTATGGCTACACCTTC.

This clonotype has a handful of counts. The genes are TRBV7-8 and TRBJ2-7; 10 bases map to TRBD1. CDR1 and CDR2 (germline): SGHVS, FQNEAQ. J was trimmed by 4 bases and V by 4 bases; bases with no gene match: 7. The CDR3 has 15 residues. The CDR3 sequence: CASSSGQGGGYEQYF. The CDR3 nucleotides are TGTGCCAGCAGCTCCGGACAGGGGGGGGGGTACGAGCAGTACTTC.

This clonotype was counted a few times. This sequence joins TRBV19 and TRBJ1-2; 9 bases agree with TRBD1. CDR1 is LNHDA, CDR2 SQIVND, per germline (reference sequence). The CDR3 extends over 17 amino acids. Germline trimming cut 3 bases from V and 2 bases from J; bases unmatched to any gene: 10. This CDR3 is CASSIDNNRGRNYGYTF. The CDR3, as DNA: TGTGCCAGTAGTATCGACAATAACAGGGGGCGAAACTATGGCTACACCTTC.

This clonotype was counted a few times. This chain joins TRBV6-5 and TRBJ2-7, with a tentative D call TRBD2 (5 bases). The CDR3 is 14 amino acids. Germline V gene lookup returns CDR1 MNHEY and CDR2 SVGAGI. V shed 0 bases and J shed 5 bases, with 11 bases lying between them. In DNA, the CDR3 is TGTGCCAGCAGTTACTCTCGGGGTGGAGACGAGCAGTACTTC. Amino acid sequence: CASSYSRGGDEQYF.

The chain uses TRBV6-2 or TRBV6-3 and TRBJ1-1, with TRBD1 matching over 7 bases. The CDR3 consists of 11 residues. The V segment lost 7 bases and the J segment 11 bases; nucleotides outside the gene matches: 7. CDR1 MNHEY and CDR2 SVGEGT come from the germline V gene. Written as DNA, the CDR3 is TGTGCCAGCACCGACAGGGTTTGGGCTTTCTTT. It translates to CASTDRVWAFF.

This clonotype appeared a few times. The rearrangement links TRBV9 to TRBJ1-3, with D possibly TRBD1 on 6 matching bases. The CDR3 contains 15 residues. The germline V gene has CDR1 SGDLS and CDR2 YYNGEE. V was pared by 3 bases and J by 0 bases, with 10 bases between. CDR3 in amino acids: CASSAQGSSGNTIYF. As DNA, the CDR3 is TGTGCCAGCAGCGCGCAGGGGTCCTCTGGAAACACCATATATTTT.

V and J are TRBV25-1 and TRBJ2-3; D call uncertain. Per the germline V gene, CDR1 is MGHDK and CDR2 is SYGVNS. The CDR3 covers 12 residues. The V end lost 9 bases, the J end lost 6 bases, and 13 bases lay between the germline ends. DNA of the CDR3: TGTGCCAGTAGTATAGATTTGGATACGCAGTATTTT. Protein sequence: CASSIDLDTQYF.

Comments on this clonotype: One junction end does not reproduce the germline sequence, and a read error may be involved. This chain links TRBV7-3 with TRBJ2-7; weak D call: TRBD1 (5 bases). The CDR3 sequence is 14 residues long. Germline CDR1 is SGHTA and CDR2 is FQGTGA. In DNA form, the CDR3 reads TGCGCCAGCAGCTTGGAGCAGGGCTCCTGCGAGCAGTACTTC. Translating gives CASSLEQGSCEQYF.

The table lists this clonotype with a few counts. The chain recombines TRBV2 with TRBJ2-7; D may correspond to TRBD1 or TRBD2 (5 bases each). This CDR3 is 14 amino acids long. Trimming cost V 8 bases and J 2 bases, with 16 bases left between them. Germline CDR1 SNHLY, CDR2 FYNNEI. Written as DNA, the CDR3 is TGTGCCAGCCGCTCCGGGACCTACCCCTACGAGCAGTACTTC. Translating it yields CASRSGTYPYEQYF.

With regard to this clonotype: The CDR3 ends on some other residue instead of the conserved phenylalanine or tryptophan, so this is likely a read error. This CDR3 is CASSLLGVQETQYL. The CDR3 DNA is TGTGCCAGCAGTCTGTTGGGGGTCCAAGAGACCCAGTACTTG. V is TRBV7-2 and J is TRBJ2-5; D may be TRBD1 or TRBD2 (5 bases each). This CDR3 comprises 14 residues. Germline V gives CDR1 SGHTA, CDR2 FQGNSA. Trimming stripped 6 bases from V and 1 base from J, with 12 bases between.

This clonotype was seen a few times. The genes are TRBV15 and TRBJ1-3; possibly TRBD1 for D (5 bases). The CDR3 is 15 amino acids. Germline CDR1 and CDR2: LNHNV and YYDKDF (reference sequence). V shed 3 bases and J shed 8 bases, with 17 bases lying between them. For the CDR3, the DNA is TGTGCCACCAGCAGCGGGGGGAGGTATGGCTACACCATATATTTT. It yields the protein CATSSGGRYGYTIYF.

This clonotype was seen only a few times. The CDR3 DNA reads as TGTGCCAGCAGCTCGGACAGGGCAAGTGAAAAACTGTTTTTT. It codes for CASSSDRASEKLFF. The rearrangement joins TRBV7-6 to TRBJ1-4; 8 positions agree with TRBD1. Germline loops: CDR1 SGHVS, CDR2 FNYEAQ. This CDR3 region has 14 residues. The junction had 5 bases not matched to a gene; V was cut back by 4 bases and J by 7 bases.

This clonotype was recorded once. The genes are TRBV9 and TRBJ1-2, with D perhaps TRBD1 (5 bases). The CDR3 runs to 15 residues. V was trimmed by 7 bases and J by 2 bases, leaving 18 bases between them. Germline CDR1 and CDR2: SGDLS and YYNGEE. The CDR3 spells CASSPFAGLNYGYTF. The CDR3 DNA sequence: TGTGCCAGCTCACCCTTCGCGGGACTGAACTATGGCTACACCTTC.

The chain employs TRBV20-1 and TRBJ1-6; D perhaps matches TRBD1 (5 bases). CDR1 and CDR2 (germline): DFQATT, SNEGSKA (reference sequence). The CDR3 spans 15 residues. Trimming removed 7 bases from V and 0 bases from J, with 13 bases in between. The CDR3 sequence is CSGGPDSSYNSPLHF. The CDR3 region has the DNA TGCAGTGGGGGCCCTGACAGCTCCTATAATTCACCCCTCCACTTT.